The 8 T cell receptor beta chains below were found in one sample sequenced in a study of response to subunit inactivated influenza vaccine. MiXCR was run by TCRdb on the RT-PCR reads, yielding one entry per CDR3 protein. Of 750,000 to 850,000 distinct CDR3 sequences listed, approximately 17% were seen once; the top ten hold approximately 11%. The input for sequencing was PBMCs from blood, taken 5 days after vaccination. Receptors originate from a man aged 45-65 years who received an inactivated influenza vaccine.

This clonotype was seen a handful of times. The chain combines TRBV4-1 with TRBJ2-5; D assignment may be TRBD1 or TRBD2 (5 bases each). Between the trimmed V and J ends, which lost 1 base and 2 bases, there was a span of 11 bases. Per the germline V gene, CDR1 is MGHRA and CDR2 is YSYEKL. The CDR3 extends over 15 amino acids. CDR3 nucleotide sequence: TGCGCCAGCAGCCAAGGGGGGTTGCGGCAAGAGACCCAGTACTTC. This encodes CASSQGGLRQETQYF.

This clonotype has more than one count but fewer than ten. The chain recombines TRBV6-5 with TRBJ1-4; the D is unclear. The germline V gene encodes CDR1 MNHEY and CDR2 SVGAGI. CDR3 length: 16 residues. V shed 0 bases and J shed 0 bases, with 8 bases lying between them. The chain's CDR3 is CASSYSYGPTNEKLFF. CDR3 nucleotide sequence: TGTGCCAGCAGTTACTCGTATGGGCCAACTAATGAAAAACTGTTTTTT.

Only a few counts were recorded for this clonotype. This chain joins TRBV5-1 and TRBJ2-1; no clear D. CDR3 length: 12 amino acids. Germline assignment: CDR1 SGHRS and CDR2 YFSETQ. Trimming took 8 bases from V and 5 from J, leaving 11 bases between them. The CDR3 DNA is TGCGCCAGAGGCGTGGTCCACAATGAGCAGTTCTTC. Amino acid sequence: CARGVVHNEQFF.

The genes are TRBV13 and TRBJ2-1; 10 bases line up with TRBD2. After removal of 5 bases from V and 3 bases from J, the junction contained 10 bases not matched to a gene. Per germline, CDR1 PRHDT and CDR2 FYEKMQ (reference sequence). The CDR3 totals 17 residues. This chain's CDR3 is CASSPSPRTSGYNEQFF. The CDR3 DNA sequence: TGTGCCAGCAGCCCCTCCCCAAGGACTAGCGGCTACAATGAGCAGTTCTTC.

The J gene is TRBJ1-5, the V gene TRBV7-9; possibly TRBD1 for D (6 bases). This CDR3 is 16 amino acids long. The germline V gene has CDR1 SEHNR and CDR2 FQNEAQ (reference sequence). V lost 5 bases and J 2 bases, leaving 16 bases between the germline ends. In nucleotides, the CDR3 is TGTGCCAGCAGCCATTACGGGGGCAGGGGCAATCAGCCCCAGCATTTT. The encoded protein is CASSHYGGRGNQPQHF. The complete variable domain, with remaining parts taken from reference TRBV7-9 and TRBJ1-5, reads DTGVSQNPRHKITKRGQNVTFRCDPISEHNRLYWYRQTLGQGPEFLTYFQNEAQLEKSRLLSDRFSAERPKGSFSTLEIQRTEQGDSAMYLCASSHYGGRGNQPQHFGDGTRLSIL.

The gene calls are TRBV20-1 and TRBJ1-2; the D gene is possibly TRBD1 (6 bases). Germline CDR1 DFQATT, CDR2 SNEGSKA (reference sequence). The ends were cut back, 6 bases at V and 3 bases at J, with 11 bases in the middle. This CDR3 comprises 12 residues. The CDR3: CSAEGGDYGYTF. The CDR3 region has the DNA TGCAGTGCAGAAGGGGGGGACTATGGCTACACCTTC.

This clonotype was seen only a few times. This chain uses TRBV9 with TRBJ2-7; the match to TRBD2 covers 10 bases. V lost 0 bases and J lost 6; bases outside the gene matches: 6. The CDR3 sequence is 15 residues long. The germline CDR1 and CDR2 sequences are SGDLS and YYNGEE. Here the CDR3 reads CASSVESSGSGEQYF. DNA for the CDR3: TGTGCCAGCAGCGTAGAGTCTAGCGGGAGTGGCGAGCAGTACTTC.

The J gene is TRBJ2-2, the V gene TRBV7-2; D unresolved. Germline assignment: CDR1 SGHTA and CDR2 FQGNSA. The CDR3 extends over 16 amino acids. V was trimmed by 3 bases and J by 0 bases, leaving 11 bases between them. The CDR3 region is CASSFGRIANTGELFF. In DNA form, the CDR3 reads TGTGCCAGCAGCTTCGGACGGATCGCGAACACCGGGGAGCTGTTTTTT.